This entry lists 24 T cell receptor beta chains sequenced from one sample in a study of blood T cell repertoires in COVID-19. The repertoire was sequenced with immunoSEQ multiplex PCR; TCRdb's copy has only in-frame clones and lacks some. The sample holds 150,000 to 200,000 clones, over 70% seen once. Specimen: PBMCs or T cells enriched from blood (not recorded which). The receptors originated from a man aged 70-80 years who had been exposed to COVID-19.

The chain has TRBV6-5 and TRBJ2-7, with TRBD1 matching 8 bases. Germline CDR1 is MNHEY and CDR2 is SVGAGI. The CDR3 loop spans 15 amino acids. The junction had 9 bases not matched to a gene; V was cut back by 7 bases and J by 1 base. CDR3 nucleotides: TGTGCCAGCAACCGAGGGACAGGTCGATCCTACGAGCAGTACTTC. As protein: CASNRGTGRSYEQYF.

The chain couples TRBV4-2 to TRBJ2-3, with TRBD2 matching 11 bases. CDR3 length: 20 residues. Germline CDR1 is LGHNA and CDR2 is YNFKEQ. With 0 bases clipped from V and 1 base from J, the junction kept 12 bases outside the gene matches. DNA of the CDR3: TGTGCCAGCAGCCAAGATCTGGGGCTAGCGGGGGGCCGGGGCACAGATACGCAGTATTTT. Translated, it gives CASSQDLGLAGGRGTDTQYF.

This chain links TRBV23-1 with TRBJ2-5, with TRBD1 as a possible D gene (5 bases). TRBV23-1 is recorded as an ORF, its role being uncertain. CDR3 size: 16 residues. V lost 0 bases and J 7 bases, leaving 18 bases between the germline ends. The CDR3 region is CASSQSKGPRATTQYF. The CDR3 DNA is TGCGCCAGCAGTCAATCGAAGGGGCCCCGGGCTACGACCCAGTACTTC.

The J gene is TRBJ2-5, the V gene TRBV9; 9 bases line up with TRBD1. The CDR3 is 16 residues long. V dropped 4 bases and J dropped 5; count of bases not matched to a gene: 12. Looked up from germline, CDR1 is SGDLS and CDR2 is YYNGEE. The CDR3 loop reads CASSPRTGATWETQYF. The CDR3, as DNA: TGTGCCAGCAGCCCCCGGACAGGGGCAACTTGGGAGACCCAGTACTTC. The complete variable domain, with remaining parts taken from reference TRBV9 and TRBJ2-5, reads DSGVTQTPKHLITATGQRVTLRCSPRSGDLSVYWYQQSLDQGLQFLIQYYNGEERAKGNILERFSAQQFPDLHSELNLSSLELGDSALYFCASSPRTGATWETQYFGPGTRLLVL.

This chain joins TRBV11-2 and TRBJ2-5, with D perhaps matching TRBD1 (6 bases). V lost 5 bases and J lost 2, with 9 bases in between. Germline V gene sequence: CDR1 SGHAT, CDR2 FQNNGV. The CDR3 consists of 13 residues. This CDR3 reads CASSPGTQETQYF. The CDR3 coding sequence is TGTGCCAGCAGCCCCGGGACACAAGAGACCCAGTACTTC. The full variable domain, with the rest looked up from reference TRBV11-2 and TRBJ2-5, is EAGVAQSPRYKIIEKRQSVAFWCNPISGHATLYWYQQILGQGPKLLIQFQNNGVVDDSQLPKDRFSAERLKGVDSTLKIQPAKLEDSAVYLCASSPGTQETQYFGPGTRLLVL.

This clone came up a few times. The chain employs TRBV19 and TRBJ1-6; D remains unclear. The CDR3 is 13 amino acids. Germline values: CDR1 LNHDA, CDR2 SQIVND (reference sequence). The germline V and J ends were trimmed by 4 bases and 9 bases, with 10 bases remaining between them. The CDR3 DNA reads TGTGCCAGTAGTACCCCCGCCGGTTCACCCCTCCACTTT. Translation gives CASSTPAGSPLHF.

This clone was counted only a few times. This chain connects TRBV2 to TRBJ1-1, with 10 bases lining up with TRBD1. The germline gives CDR1 SNHLY, CDR2 FYNNEI. There are 14 residues in the CDR3. V was pared by 9 bases and J by 3 bases, with 7 bases of the junction left unmatched. This CDR3 is CASLTGGGYTEAFF. CDR3 nucleotides: TGTGCCAGTCTGACAGGGGGCGGTTACACTGAAGCTTTCTTT.

V gene TRBV30 combines with J gene TRBJ2-1; TRBD2 matches at 7 bases. Germline loops: CDR1 GTSNPN, CDR2 SVGIG (reference sequence). This CDR3 is built from 16 residues. Trimming took 4 bases from V and 1 from J; bases not matched to a gene: 10. CDR3 region: CAWKLGLSGSYNEQFF. The CDR3 DNA is TGTGCCTGGAAACTAGGGCTTAGCGGGTCCTACAATGAGCAGTTCTTC.

This chain uses TRBV29-1 with TRBJ1-4; D ambiguous. The germline V and J ends were trimmed by 4 bases and 0 bases, with 9 bases remaining between them. This CDR3 has 14 amino acids. Germline CDR1 is SQVTM and CDR2 is ANQGSEA. The CDR3 DNA reads TGCAGCGTTGGAGGGCGCACAACTAATGAAAAACTGTTTTTT. It codes for CSVGGRTTNEKLFF.

This rearrangement joins TRBV2 to TRBJ1-5, with D possibly being TRBD1 (5 bases). CDR1 is SNHLY and CDR2 is FYNNEI in the germline V gene. The CDR3 covers 15 residues. With 6 bases removed from V and 0 bases from J, the gap between germline ends came to 12 bases. The CDR3 here is CASRQGLSSNQPQHF. The CDR3 nucleotides read TGTGCCAGCAGGCAGGGACTCTCTAGCAATCAGCCCCAGCATTTT. Combining the CDR3 with reference TRBV2 and TRBJ1-5 gives the whole variable domain EPEVTQTPSHQVTQMGQEVILRCVPISNHLYFYWYRQILGQKVEFLVSFYNNEISEKSEIFDDQFSVERPDGSNFTLKIRSTKLEDSAMYFCASRQGLSSNQPQHFGDGTRLSIL.

The chain is built from TRBV19 and TRBJ1-3, with D perhaps TRBD1 (6 bases). Germline CDR1 reads LNHDA; CDR2 reads SQIVND (reference sequence). The V end was cut by 4 bases, the J end by 0 bases, with 16 bases between. The CDR3 spans 17 residues. CDR3 DNA sequence: TGTGCCAGTAGTACCTCAGGACAGTACCTCTCTGGAAACACCATATATTTT. The encoded protein is CASSTSGQYLSGNTIYF.

The gene calls are TRBV6-2 or TRBV6-3 and TRBJ1-5; D unclear. Between the trimmed V and J ends, which lost 2 bases and 7 bases, there was a span of 9 bases. Germline lookup yields CDR1 MNHEY and CDR2 SVGEGT. The CDR3 loop spans 13 amino acids. CDR3 DNA sequence: TGTGCCAGCAGTTACACAAGTTCCCAGCCCCAGCATTTT. It is translated as CASSYTSSQPQHF.

The rearrangement joins TRBV5-4 to TRBJ1-1; the D gene is possibly TRBD1 (6 bases). Germline V gene lookup returns CDR1 SGHNT and CDR2 YYREEE (reference sequence). The V gene lost 2 bases and the J gene lost 1 base, with 12 bases spanning the gap. This CDR3 is built from 15 residues. The CDR3 region has the DNA TGTGCCAGCAGCTTAGGGCAGGGGACGAACACTGAAGCTTTCTTT. Its protein product is CASSLGQGTNTEAFF.

The CDR3 sequence is CASSLADYTEAFF. The CDR3 nucleotides are TGTGCCAGCAGTTTAGCAGATTACACTGAAGCTTTCTTT. The gene calls are TRBV27 and TRBJ1-1; D not resolved. This CDR3 has 13 amino acids. Trimming cost V 2 bases and J 3 bases, with 7 bases left between them. CDR1 MNHEY and CDR2 SMNVEV come from the germline V gene (reference sequence).

The rearrangement uses TRBV30 and TRBJ1-1; TRBD1 aligns across 7 bases. The CDR3 loop spans 13 amino acids. V was clipped by 4 bases and J by 4 bases; unmatched bases: 6. Germline lookup yields CDR1 GTSNPN and CDR2 SVGIG (reference sequence). As DNA, the CDR3 is TGTGCCTGGACCCGACAGGGTTCCACTGAAGCTTTCTTT. It specifies CAWTRQGSTEAFF.

The chain combines TRBV12-1 with TRBJ1-1; the table's TRBD1 call for D was not verified on the DNA. TRBV12-1 is described as a pseudogene. The CDR3 sequence is 18 residues long. For the CDR3, the DNA is TGTGCCAGCAGCTTTGCTTCGGGACACTTAGAACCGAACACTGAAGCTTTCTTT. Protein product: CASSFASGHLEPNTEAFF.

CDR3 in amino acids: CASSVEGTRINSPLHF. CDR3 in DNA: TGTGCCAGCAGCGTAGAGGGGACAAGGATAAATTCACCCCTCCACTTT. The rearrangement links TRBV9 to TRBJ1-6; a possible D gene is TRBD1 (6 bases). The CDR3 runs to 16 residues. The germline gives CDR1 SGDLS, CDR2 YYNGEE. V shed 0 bases and J shed 7 bases, with 14 bases lying between them.

This clone was recorded a few times. The chain is built from TRBV19 and TRBJ2-7, with 11 nucleotides matching TRBD1. The CDR3 extends over 15 amino acids. Germline V gene sequence: CDR1 LNHDA, CDR2 SQIVND (reference sequence). V lost 4 bases and J lost 3; bases outside the gene matches: 5. The CDR3 spells CASSTSGTGGYEQYF. The CDR3 region has the DNA TGTGCCAGTAGTACCTCCGGGACAGGGGGCTACGAGCAGTACTTC.

The chain combines TRBV19 with TRBJ1-5; D uncertain. Trimming pared 2 bases from V and 1 base from J, leaving 6 bases between. This CDR3 has 14 residues. Per the germline V gene, CDR1 is LNHDA and CDR2 is SQIVND (reference sequence). The CDR3 region has the DNA TGTGCCAGTAGTATACGGGGAAGCAATCAGCCCCAGCATTTT. It encodes CASSIRGSNQPQHF.

The V call is TRBV6-5, the J call TRBJ1-2; the D is unclear. Trimming removed 1 base at V and 9 bases at J, with 21 bases between. Germline V gives CDR1 MNHEY, CDR2 SVGAGI. The CDR3 consists of 16 residues. The CDR3: CASSYLGFGRGDRYTF. In DNA, the CDR3 is TGTGCCAGCAGTTACTTGGGATTTGGTCGGGGTGATCGCTACACCTTC.

The CDR3 loop reads CASSLGTTGYTF. CDR3 DNA: TGTGCCAGCAGCTTAGGTACAACCGGCTACACCTTC. The chain has TRBV11-2 and TRBJ1-2; no clear D gene. This CDR3 comprises 12 residues. The V gene lost 1 base and the J gene lost 8 bases, with 8 bases spanning the gap. Germline CDR1 and CDR2: SGHAT and FQNNGV.

The chain recombines TRBV25-1 with TRBJ1-2, with a possible D match to TRBD1 (6 bases). V lost 6 bases and J 6 bases, leaving 17 bases between the germline ends. This CDR3 has 14 residues. The germline V gene encodes CDR1 MGHDK and CDR2 SYGVNS. DNA for the CDR3: TGTGCCAGCAGGGCCGGGGGGCGCGGGGATGGCTACACCTTC. Translated, it gives CASRAGGRGDGYTF.

The chain couples TRBV10-1 to TRBJ2-3, with D perhaps TRBD2 (5 bases). Germline V lookup: CDR1 WNHNN, CDR2 SYGVQD (reference sequence). Deletions cut 0 bases from V and 6 bases from J, with 13 bases between. The CDR3 totals 15 residues. CDR3 sequence (DNA): TGCGCCAGCAGTGAGTCGATTAGCGTGGCGGATACGCAGTATTTT. Translating gives CASSESISVADTQYF.

The chain combines TRBV3-1 (or the pseudogene TRBV3-2) with TRBJ1-3; D remains ambiguous. The germline V and J ends were trimmed by 4 bases and 0 bases, with 10 bases remaining between them. The CDR3 runs to 15 residues. Germline V CDR1 and CDR2: LGHDT, YNNKEL (reference sequence). The DNA for the CDR3 is TGTGCCAGCAGCCTCCTCGGGGTCTCTGGAAACACCATATATTTT. Translated, it gives CASSLLGVSGNTIYF.